The clone carrying this T cell receptor beta chain has just one count. The antigen remains undetermined. This sample stems from a study of response to subunit inactivated influenza vaccine. General study results and limits: A suggestion made by the authors is that each seasonal influenza vaccination recruits few new T cells.

CDR3 size: 15 residues. V was clipped by 4 bases and J by 6 bases, with 19 bases between them. Germline CDR1 and CDR2: SGHTA and FQGNSA. TCRdb analysed the RT-PCR reads with MiXCR anew, one entry per CDR3 protein. The sample comprises fewer than 400,000 distinct CDR3 sequences, roughly a fifth of which are singletons, and about a tenth rests with the top ten. The sample in question was PBMCs from blood, obtained about 20 months after vaccination. The clonotype originates from a man between 50 and 69 years old who received an inactivated influenza vaccine. V is TRBV7-2 and J is TRBJ2-7; D uncertain. The DNA of the CDR3 is TGTGCCAGCAGCTACGCTTCCGAGACGGTGGGCGAGCAGTACTTC. Its protein product is CASSYASETVGEQYF.